The rows below give T cell receptor beta chains drawn from one sample of a study of blood T cells in healthy people across ages. MiXCR was run by TCRdb on the 5' RACE reads, yielding one entry per CDR3 protein. The sample includes over 1,300,000 distinct CDR3 sequences, approximately 59% of them seen just once. The sample comprised blood. These TCRs come from a man younger than 35 in good health. The CDR3 runs from the conserved cysteine through the conserved F or W. D genes are given only for firm matches. Size is omitted from some rows. Given values are once, few, many or a class for expanded clones.

>14|-|TRBJ1-5|-|TRBV25-1
TGTGCCAGCAGTGGCGGGGGCTCGGGTCAGCCCCAGCATTTT
CASSGGGSGQPQHF
>14|-|TRBJ2-1|-|TRBV7-2
TGTGCCAGCAGCTTAGAGTCCAGTATTGGAAAGCAGTTCTTC
CASSLESSIGKQFF
>13|few|TRBJ2-7|-|TRBV7-9
TGTGCCAGCAGCTTACTCCGCTCCTACGAGCAGTACTTC
CASSLLRSYEQYF
>14|few|TRBJ1-5|-|TRBV12-3/TRBV12-4
TGTGCCAGCAGTTCAGGGAGGGCCAATCAGCCCCAGCATTTT
CASSSGRANQPQHF
>15|-|TRBJ2-1|TRBD1|TRBV10-3
TGTGCCATCAGTAGTGACAGGGGCCCCTACAATGAGCAGTTCTTC
CAISSDRGPYNEQFF
>11|-|TRBJ2-3|-|TRBV15
TGTGCCACCAGCAACCCAGATACGCAGTATTTT
CATSNPDTQYF
>14|-|TRBJ1-4|-|TRBV28
TGTGCCAGCAGAGAACGAGGAGAAAATGAAAAACTGTTTTTT
CASRERGENEKLFF
>13|-|TRBJ2-2|-|TRBV10-1
TGCGCCAGCAGTGGCAGCGTGACCGGGGAGCTGTTTTTT
CASSGSVTGELFF
>15|-|TRBJ1-6|-|TRBV4-1
TGCGCCAGCAGCCAGGGGGCGGCGGATAATTCACCCCTCCACTTT
CASSQGAADNSPLHF
>13|few|TRBJ2-7|TRBD1|TRBV29-1
TGCAGCGTTGCATGGGACAGGGCCTACGAGCAGTACTTC
CSVAWDRAYEQYF
>17|-|TRBJ2-1|-|TRBV4-1
TGCGCCAGCAGCCAAGACGCCCCCGCAGCAATGGACAATGAGCAGTTCTTC
CASSQDAPAAMDNEQFF
>15|-|TRBJ2-7|-|TRBV5-6
TGTGCCAGCAGCTTGCGTTGGCGGGGTCTCAATGAGCAGTACTTC
CASSLRWRGLNEQYF
>16|few|TRBJ2-7|-|TRBV7-9
TGTGCCAGCAGCTTACGGTCGGGTATGGATCTCTACGAGCAGTACTTC
CASSLRSGMDLYEQYF
>16|-|TRBJ1-6|TRBD1|TRBV20-1
TGCAGTGCTAGACCGGGACAGGGGGCTCGAAATTCACCCCTCCACTTT
CSARPGQGARNSPLHF
>19|-|TRBJ1-1|-|TRBV27
TGTGCCAGCAGTTTAAGAGGCCACGGGCAGATAGTCCCGTCCACTGAAGCTTTCTTT
CASSLRGHGQIVPSTEAFF
>13|-|TRBJ2-7|TRBD1|TRBV20-1
TGCAGTATCCCGGGACAGGGGGCCAACGAGCAGTACTTC
CSIPGQGANEQYF
>11|-|TRBJ2-3|-|TRBV12-3/TRBV12-4
TGTGCCAGCAGTCGGGCCGGTACGCAGTATTTT
CASSRAGTQYF
>14|many|TRBJ2-3|-|TRBV12-3/TRBV12-4
TGTGCCAGCAGTCTCAGGGTGAGCACAGATACGCAGTATTTT
CASSLRVSTDTQYF
>17|-|TRBJ2-1|TRBD2|TRBV4-3
TGCGCCAGCAGCCAAGGGGGTAGCGGGGTTTCCTACAATGAGCAGTTCTTC
CASSQGGSGVSYNEQFF
>14|-|TRBJ1-2|TRBD1|TRBV9
TGTGCCAGCAGACCCCAGGGGGGGAACTATGGCCACACCTTC
CASRPQGGNYGHTF
>14|-|TRBJ2-7|TRBD1|TRBV30
TGTGCCTGGAGTCCCGGGACAGGGAGTTTCGAGCAGTACTTC
CAWSPGTGSFEQYF
>15|-|TRBJ2-5|TRBD2|TRBV12-3/TRBV12-4
TGTGCCAGCAGTCTCACTAGCGGGCGATGGGAGACCCAGTACTTC
CASSLTSGRWETQYF
>14|-|TRBJ2-1|-|TRBV20-1
TGCAGTGCTCGGGGATTTGGGGGGTGGAATGAGCAGTTCTTC
CSARGFGGWNEQFF
>12|-|TRBJ2-7|-|TRBV12-3/TRBV12-4
TGTGCCAGCAGTCCGCAGAACTACGAGCAGTACTTC
CASSPQNYEQYF
>14|-|TRBJ1-1|TRBD1|TRBV6-6
TGTGCCAGCAGTTACGGCCAGGGGGAGACTGAAGCTTTCTTT
CASSYGQGETEAFF
>16|-|TRBJ2-7|-|TRBV5-1
TGCGCCAGCAGCTTTCGAGCGGGTATGACCGACAATGAGCAGTACTTC
CASSFRAGMTDNEQYF
>16|few|TRBJ2-7|-|TRBV5-1
TGCGCCAGCAGCTTGGGGCCCGATGGGGGCCTCTACGAGCAGTACTTC
CASSLGPDGGLYEQYF
>16|many|TRBJ2-6|TRBD2|TRBV4-2
TGTGCCAGCAGCCAACTAGCGGGATCTGGGGCCAACGTCCTGACTTTC
CASSQLAGSGANVLTF
>13|-|TRBJ1-1|-|TRBV29-1
TGCAGCGTCACGGGACGGGGGAACACTGAAGCTTTCTTT
CSVTGRGNTEAFF
>15|-|TRBJ1-2|TRBD1|TRBV6-1
TGTGCCAGCAGTCCTTACCGGGACAGGGGCTATGGCTACACCTTC
CASSPYRDRGYGYTF
>11|few|TRBJ2-3|-|TRBV10-3
TGTGCCATCCGCCAGGCGGATACGCAGTATTTT
CAIRQADTQYF
>15|once|TRBJ1-1|-|TRBV5-1
TGCGCCAGCACCCGTAACAGCGGACTGAACACTGAAGCTTTCTTT
CASTRNSGLNTEAFF
>15|-|TRBJ2-2|-|TRBV2
TGTGCCAGCAGCTTCCCGGGACATACAACCGGGGAGCTGTTTTTT
CASSFPGHTTGELFF
>14|few|TRBJ2-7|TRBD1|TRBV29-1
TGCAGCGTTAGGTCTCCGGGACAGGGGTACGAGCAGTACTTC
CSVRSPGQGYEQYF
>18|-|TRBJ1-6|-|TRBV6-5
TGTGCCAGCAGTTACTCGTCTCCCGGGAGCTCCTATAATTCACCCCTCCACTTT
CASSYSSPGSSYNSPLHF
>15|few|TRBJ2-5|TRBD2|TRBV4-1
TGCGCCAGCAGCCAAGAACTAGCGGGGGCCGAGACCCAGTACTTC
CASSQELAGAETQYF
>15|-|TRBJ1-1|-|TRBV29-1
TGCAGCGTTGAAGATTCACAGGAGAGAGGGACTGAAGCTTTCTTT
CSVEDSQERGTEAFF
>15|-|TRBJ2-1|TRBD2|TRBV11-2
TGTGCCAGCACTCCGGGACTAGCTGCCTACAATGAGCAGTTCTTC
CASTPGLAAYNEQFF
>17|few|TRBJ1-2|-|TRBV10-3
TGTGCCATCAGTGAGAAAGGAGTTGCTAACCCTCTCTATGGCTACACCTTC
CAISEKGVANPLYGYTF
>15|-|TRBJ2-2|TRBD2|TRBV4-2
TGTGCCAGCAGCCAGAGCGGGGGGAGGTCCGGGGAGCTGTTTTTT
CASSQSGGRSGELFF
>13|-|TRBJ1-5|-|TRBV27
TGTGCCAGCTCGACAAGGGGGAATCAGCCCCAGCATTTT
CASSTRGNQPQHF
>13|few|TRBJ2-3|-|TRBV6-1
TGTGCCAGCAGACAAAGCGGCACAGATACGCAGTATTTT
CASRQSGTDTQYF
>13|few|TRBJ2-7|-|TRBV12-3/TRBV12-4
TGTGCCAGCAGCGTGGGCAGTTGGAACGAGCAGTACTTC
CASSVGSWNEQYF
>14|-|TRBJ2-7|-|TRBV7-6
TGTGCCAGCAGCCGATTTATAGGGGAATACGAGCAGTACTTC
CASSRFIGEYEQYF
>17|-|TRBJ2-7|-|TRBV6-5
TGTGCCAGCAGTTACGCCTCGACAGGCCATCCCCCCTACGAGCAGTACTTC
CASSYASTGHPPYEQYF
>12|few|TRBJ2-7|TRBD2|TRBV29-1
TGCAGCCTTGTGGCGGGAGGTGACGAGCAGTACTTC
CSLVAGGDEQYF
>13|-|TRBJ1-1|-|TRBV20-1
TGCAGTGCCGCTAGGTGGGGAGGTAGCGGAGCTTTCTTT
CSAARWGGSGAFF
>16|-|TRBJ2-1|TRBD2|TRBV3-1
TGTGCCAGCAGCCCGCAGGGACTAGCGGGTCGCAATGAGCAGTTCTTC
CASSPQGLAGRNEQFF
>16|many|TRBJ2-3|TRBD2|TRBV12-3/TRBV12-4
TGTGCCAGCAGTTTACGGACTAGCGGGGGGCTAGATACGCAGTATTTT
CASSLRTSGGLDTQYF
>13|few|TRBJ2-7|TRBD2|TRBV4-1
TGCGCCAGCAGCGGGACTAGTCGCTACGAGCAGTACTTC
CASSGTSRYEQYF
>13|-|TRBJ2-1|TRBD2|TRBV10-3
TGTGCCATCAAGGAAGCGGGAGTGAGTGAGCAGTTCTTC
CAIKEAGVSEQFF
>13|-|TRBJ2-1|-|TRBV12-5
TGTGCTAGTGGTTTGGTCCCAGGTCATGAGCAGTTCTTC
CASGLVPGHEQFF
>16|-|TRBJ2-3|TRBD1|TRBV4-1
TGCGCCAGCAGCCCTAGGACAGGGGAGGTCACAGATACGCAGTATTTT
CASSPRTGEVTDTQYF
>14|-|TRBJ2-1|TRBD2|TRBV24-1
TGTGCCACCAGTGTGCGGGGGGGCCTCAATGAGCAGTTCTTC
CATSVRGGLNEQFF
>15|-|TRBJ2-5|TRBD2|TRBV6-5
TGTGCCAGCAGTTACGGACTAGCGGAAAAAGAGACCCAGTACTTC
CASSYGLAEKETQYF